The subject of this entry is one T cell receptor (beta chain). This record belongs to a study of yellow fever vaccine responses in identical twins. Trimming removed 0 bases from V and 4 bases from J, with 11 bases in between. Germline V gene data show CDR1 as SGDLS and CDR2 as YYNGEE. This CDR3 spans 15 amino acids. MiXCR, run by TCRdb on the RT-PCR reads, gives a single entry per CDR3 protein. Found here are 2,500 to 3,000 distinct CDR3 sequences, around 90% of them singletons; the top ten hold about 1.6%. This specimen consisted of T cells from blood (PBMCs), unsorted or a sorted subset (not recorded which), obtained before or after yellow fever vaccination (not recorded which). The chain uses TRBV9 and TRBJ1-5, with unresolved D. This sequence was found in a female donor who received the yellow fever vaccine. The CDR3 bases are TGTGCCAGCAGCGTAGGACTGCACGATAATCAGCCCCAGCATTTT. Translating it yields CASSVGLHDNQPQHF. Full variable domain (rest looked up from reference TRBV9 and TRBJ1-5): DSGVTQTPKHLITATGQRVTLRCSPRSGDLSVYWYQQSLDQGLQFLIQYYNGEERAKGNILERFSAQQFPDLHSELNLSSLELGDSALYFCASSVGLHDNQPQHFGDGTRLSIL.